The present T cell receptor (beta chain) was sequenced within a study of blood T cell repertoires in COVID-19. Background on the study: From the United States, Italy and Spain came samples of acute and convalescent COVID-19.

V was shortened by 0 bases and J by 8 bases, with 13 bases between the two germline ends. The CDR3 sequence is 14 residues long. Germline values: CDR1 SNHLY, CDR2 FYNNEI. Some clones are missing from TCRdb's copy, which holds only in-frame ones; the method was immunoSEQ multiplex PCR. Of some 340,000 clones listed, 75% to 90% were seen once; the top ten hold less than 6%. The rearrangement links TRBV2 to TRBJ1-1, with D possibly being TRBD1 (6 bases). This TCR derives from a woman aged 45 to 65 who had recovered from COVID-19. Sequenced sample: PBMCs or T cells enriched from blood (not recorded which). CDR3 nucleotide sequence: TGTGCCAGCAGTGAAGCGACAGCCGGGACAGAAGCTTTCTTT. Protein sequence: CASSEATAGTEAFF.